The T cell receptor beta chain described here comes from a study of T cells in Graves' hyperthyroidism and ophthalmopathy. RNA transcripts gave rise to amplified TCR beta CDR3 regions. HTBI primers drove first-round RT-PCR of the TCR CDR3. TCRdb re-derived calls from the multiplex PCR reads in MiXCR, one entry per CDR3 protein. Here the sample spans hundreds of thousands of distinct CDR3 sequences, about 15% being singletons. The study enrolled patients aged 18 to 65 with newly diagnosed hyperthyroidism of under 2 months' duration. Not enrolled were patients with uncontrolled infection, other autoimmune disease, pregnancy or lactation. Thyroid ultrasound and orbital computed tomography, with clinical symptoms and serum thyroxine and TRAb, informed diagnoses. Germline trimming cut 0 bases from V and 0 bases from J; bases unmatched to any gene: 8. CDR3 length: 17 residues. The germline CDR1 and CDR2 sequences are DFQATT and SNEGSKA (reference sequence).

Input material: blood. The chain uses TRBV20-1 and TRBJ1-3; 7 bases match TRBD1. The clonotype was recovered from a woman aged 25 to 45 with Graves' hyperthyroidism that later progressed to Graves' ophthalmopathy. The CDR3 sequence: CSARDPRQGHSGNTIYF. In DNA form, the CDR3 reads TGCAGTGCTAGAGACCCCCGACAGGGACACTCTGGAAACACCATATATTTT.